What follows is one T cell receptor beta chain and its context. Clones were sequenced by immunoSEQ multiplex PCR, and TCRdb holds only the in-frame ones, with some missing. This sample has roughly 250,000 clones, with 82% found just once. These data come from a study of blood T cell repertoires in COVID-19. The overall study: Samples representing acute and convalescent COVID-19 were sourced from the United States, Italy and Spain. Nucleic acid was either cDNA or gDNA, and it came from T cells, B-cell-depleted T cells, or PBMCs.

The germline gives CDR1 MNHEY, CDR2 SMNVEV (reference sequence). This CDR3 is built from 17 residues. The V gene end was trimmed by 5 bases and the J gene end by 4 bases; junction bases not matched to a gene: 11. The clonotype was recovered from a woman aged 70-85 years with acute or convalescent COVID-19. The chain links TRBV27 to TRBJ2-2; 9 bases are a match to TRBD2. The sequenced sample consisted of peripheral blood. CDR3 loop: CASSEGSTSGSTGELFF. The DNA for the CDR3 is TGTGCCAGCAGTGAAGGATCGACTAGCGGCTCCACCGGGGAGCTGTTTTTT.